These 4 T cell receptor beta chains originate from one sample sequenced in a study of T cell responses to AZD1222 COVID-19 vaccine. The repertoire was sequenced with immunoSEQ multiplex PCR; TCRdb's copy has only in-frame clones and lacks some. The sample lists about 90,000 clones; over 75% were seen once. The sample was peripheral blood, taken 28 days after the second AZD1222 dose. The receptors derive from an adult who received the AZD1222 COVID-19 vaccine.

This clone was seen once. The CDR3, as DNA: TGCGCCAGCAGCTTGGAGGCGGCGGGAGGGGCAGATACGCAGTATTTT. Its protein product is CASSLEAAGGADTQYF. The V gene is TRBV5-1, the J gene TRBJ2-3; 9 bases map to TRBD2. V dropped 0 bases and J dropped 4; count of bases not matched to a gene: 6. The V gene's germline CDR1 is SGHRS and CDR2 YFSETQ. The CDR3 spans 16 residues.

V is TRBV11-1 and J is TRBJ2-7; 8 bases fit TRBD2. Germline V lookup: CDR1 SGHAT, CDR2 FQDESV (reference sequence). The CDR3 covers 15 residues. Trimming at V came to 1 base and at J to 0 bases, leaving 2 bases not matched to a gene. CDR3 coding DNA: TGTGCCAGCAGCTTAGTCGGGGGGGCCTCCTACGAGCAGTACTTC. Protein product: CASSLVGGASYEQYF.

The chain links TRBV4-2 to TRBJ1-6; D call uncertain. The CDR3 sequence is 18 residues long. Trimming removed 1 base at V and 0 bases at J, with 13 bases between. Germline V gene data show CDR1 as LGHNA and CDR2 as YNFKEQ. The CDR3 protein is CASSQVGLSSSYNSPLHF. CDR3 in DNA: TGTGCCAGCAGCCAAGTAGGGCTCTCGAGCTCCTATAATTCACCCCTCCACTTT.

This chain connects TRBV6-5 to TRBJ1-3; no clear D gene. The CDR3 is made up of 12 amino acids. CDR1 and CDR2 from the germline V gene are MNHEY and SVGAGI. Trimming cost V 5 bases and J 0 bases, with 2 bases left between them. The CDR3 loop reads CASSPSGNTIYF. CDR3 in DNA: TGTGCCAGCAGTCCCTCTGGAAACACCATATATTTT.